This entry lists 32 T cell receptor beta chains sequenced from one sample in a study of naive and memory T cell subsets. Antigens for these TCRs are unknown. Both TRBC1 and TRBC2 were covered by a beta constant-region primer of two equimolar oligonucleotides. Nested alpha and beta constant-region primers with the SP2 primer drove four PCR rounds on ligated cDNA. MiXCR, run by TCRdb on the UMI-ligation and nested PCR reads, gives a single entry per CDR3 protein. The sample yields around 140,000 distinct CDR3 sequences, approximately 22% seen once. Study conclusions and caveats: A few larger clonotypes appeared in naive repertoires, especially CD8, possibly memory cells re-expressing CD45RA.

Sample: naive CD4+ T cells from blood. These receptors came from a human donor in good health.

A note on this clonotype: A read error may explain this, as a much larger clone is one base away. J is TRBJ2-3 and V is TRBV7-2; 8 bases agree with TRBD2. The CDR3 is 17 residues long. Per germline, CDR1 SGHTA and CDR2 FQGNSA. Unmatched junction bases numbered 21, after V lost 5 bases and J lost 11 bases. CDR3 sequence reads: CASSTAGTRLVTNMQYF. The CDR3 DNA follows: TGTGCCAGCAGCACTGCCGGGACTAGGCTCGTCACGAATATGCAGTATTTT.

This chain uses TRBV3-1 with TRBJ2-7; 7 nucleotides align to TRBD1. CDR1 is LGHDT and CDR2 is YNNKEL in the germline V gene (reference sequence). V was clipped by 4 bases and J by 2 bases; unmatched bases: 2. The CDR3 spans 13 residues. For the CDR3, the DNA is TGTGCCAGCAGCCGACAGGGAGCCTACGAGCAGTACTTC. Translated, it gives CASSRQGAYEQYF.

The V gene is TRBV6-5, the J gene TRBJ1-3, with TRBD1 identical over 8 bases. The CDR3 contains 17 residues. Per the germline V gene, CDR1 is MNHEY and CDR2 is SVGAGI. With 0 bases clipped from V and 1 base from J, the junction kept 5 bases outside the gene matches. DNA of the CDR3: TGTGCCAGCAGTTACTCGAACAGGGGGAGTTCTGGAAACACCATATATTTT. This sequence encodes CASSYSNRGSSGNTIYF.

V usage is TRBV29-1 and J usage is TRBJ1-1; 7 nucleotides match TRBD1. The trim removed 8 bases at V and 1 base at J, leaving 7 bases unmatched. The CDR3 loop spans 13 amino acids. CDR1 and CDR2 from the germline V gene are SQVTM and ANQGSEA. CDR3 bases: TGCAGCACAACCAGGGGGACGAACACTGAAGCTTTCTTT. Translated: CSTTRGTNTEAFF.

The chain recombines TRBV6-2 or TRBV6-3 with TRBJ2-7; D unclear. The CDR3 runs to 11 residues. The germline V and J ends were trimmed by 5 bases and 8 bases, with 10 bases remaining between them. Germline V gene lookup returns CDR1 MNHEY and CDR2 SVGEGT. The CDR3 spells CASSTPRKQYF. CDR3 DNA sequence: TGTGCCAGCAGTACCCCCCGGAAGCAGTACTTC.

This clonotype was picked up a small number of times. The V call is TRBV18, the J call TRBJ2-7, with unresolved D. CDR1 is KGHSH, CDR2 LQKENI, per germline. The CDR3 totals 15 residues. Trimming removed 2 bases at V and 1 base at J, with 12 bases between. In DNA form, the CDR3 reads TGTGCCAGCTCACCAAGGGCCACCCTTTCCTACGAGCAGTACTTC. This sequence encodes CASSPRATLSYEQYF.

This clonotype was counted only a few times. The chain carries TRBV20-1 and TRBJ2-2, with 10 nucleotides matching TRBD2. The length of the CDR3 is 16 residues. The germline gives CDR1 DFQATT, CDR2 SNEGSKA (reference sequence). Unmatched junction bases numbered 11, after V lost 5 bases and J lost 5 bases. Here the CDR3 DNA reads TGCAGTGCTCCCCTAAGCGGGAGGGCGCTGACCGGGGAGCTGTTTTTT. This gives the protein CSAPLSGRALTGELFF.

The chain links TRBV4-1 to TRBJ2-7; 7 positions match TRBD2. Trimming took 4 bases from V and 0 from J; bases not matched to a gene: 3. This CDR3 has 14 amino acids. CDR1 is MGHRA, CDR2 YSYEKL, per germline. The CDR3 region is CASSREGSSYEQYF. CDR3 nucleotides: TGCGCCAGCAGCCGGGAGGGGAGCTCCTACGAGCAGTACTTC.

This clonotype has only a few counts. This rearrangement joins TRBV5-1 to TRBJ2-3; D is ambiguous. V was pared by 5 bases and J by 6 bases, with 10 bases between. Germline CDR1 and CDR2: SGHRS and YFSETQ. This CDR3 has 12 amino acids. CDR3: CASRHVGDTQYF. The CDR3 coding sequence is TGCGCCAGCAGACACGTTGGGGATACGCAGTATTTT.

This rearrangement joins TRBV28 to TRBJ1-5; D possibly corresponds to TRBD1 (6 bases). Trimming shortened V by 5 bases and J by 2 bases, and 19 bases separated the two germline ends. The CDR3 loop spans 17 amino acids. In germline, CDR1 is MDHEN, CDR2 SYDVKM. DNA for the CDR3: TGTGCCAGCAGTGACCCGGGGGGCTGGGGGCGCAATCAGCCCCAGCATTTT. This translates into CASSDPGGWGRNQPQHF.

This clonotype was counted at least ten times. This sequence joins TRBV19 and TRBJ2-1; perhaps TRBD1 as D (5 bases). Germline V gives CDR1 LNHDA, CDR2 SQIVND (reference sequence). The CDR3 runs 13 residues. V gave up 6 bases and J gave up 4 bases, with 10 bases separating them. CDR3 sequence (DNA): TGTGCCAGTAGCCCCCGACAGTACAATGAGCAGTTCTTC. This gives the protein CASSPRQYNEQFF.

This clonotype was observed many times. V and J are TRBV20-1 and TRBJ1-3; D is uncertain. V dropped 3 bases and J dropped 1 base, with 7 bases sitting between them. The CDR3 has 13 residues. From germline, CDR1 is DFQATT and CDR2 SNEGSKA (reference sequence). CDR3 coding DNA: TGCAGTGCTAGTGGGGAATCTGGAAACACCATATATTTT. As protein: CSASGESGNTIYF.

V usage is TRBV18 and J usage is TRBJ2-1; 10 bases line up with TRBD2. CDR3 length: 18 amino acids. With V trimmed by 5 bases and J by 3 bases, 13 bases remained unmatched. Germline CDR1 is KGHSH and CDR2 is LQKENI. The CDR3 coding sequence is TGTGCCAGCTCAAGACCGAACTTAGCGGGAGGCCTCTACAATGAGCAGTTCTTC. Translating it yields CASSRPNLAGGLYNEQFF.

This clonotype was detected a few times. The rearrangement joins TRBV6-5 to TRBJ1-5; D perhaps matches TRBD1 (6 bases). Germline CDR1 reads MNHEY; CDR2 reads SVGAGI. V dropped 5 bases and J dropped 7 bases, with 12 bases sitting between them. This CDR3 is built from 13 residues. This CDR3 is CASSPQGRQPQHF. The DNA of the CDR3 is TGTGCCAGCAGTCCACAGGGAAGGCAGCCCCAGCATTTT.

This clonotype has only a few counts. V and J are TRBV29-1 and TRBJ1-5; 8 bases are shared with TRBD1. The V and J ends lost 8 bases and 2 bases, in that order; junction bases with no gene match: 8. Per the germline V gene, CDR1 is SQVTM and CDR2 is ANQGSEA. This CDR3 has 14 amino acids. For the CDR3, the DNA is TGCAGCCCGACCGTGACAGGGGGCAATCAGCCCCAGCATTTT. Its protein product is CSPTVTGGNQPQHF.

This clonotype was counted at least ten times. This chain uses TRBV12-3 or TRBV12-4 with TRBJ2-2; D unclear. V lost 3 bases and J lost 3, with 5 bases in between. The CDR3 is made up of 13 amino acids. The CDR3 nucleotides are TGTGCCAGCAGTTTTAGGTACACCGGGGAGCTGTTTTTT. Amino acid sequence: CASSFRYTGELFF.

This clonotype was found a few times. The gene calls are TRBV29-1 and TRBJ2-3; D is possibly TRBD1 (6 bases). The CDR3 has 13 amino acids. From germline, CDR1 is SQVTM and CDR2 ANQGSEA. Between the trimmed V and J ends, which lost 4 bases and 3 bases, there was a span of 11 bases. Here the CDR3 DNA reads TGCAGCGTTGCAGGGGTACTGACAGATACGCAGTATTTT. Its translation: CSVAGVLTDTQYF.

This clonotype was observed a handful of times. The chain carries TRBV7-9 and TRBJ2-1; D remains unclear. The CDR3 covers 11 residues. The germline V and J ends were trimmed by 4 bases and 10 bases, with 8 bases remaining between them. Looked up from germline, CDR1 is SEHNR and CDR2 is FQNEAQ (reference sequence). CDR3 sequence (DNA): TGTGCCAGCAGCTCAGCGATCGAGCAGTTCTTC. This gives the protein CASSSAIEQFF.

This clonotype has ten or more counts. The chain links TRBV20-1 to TRBJ2-7, with a weak D call TRBD2 (6 bases). Germline loops: CDR1 DFQATT, CDR2 SNEGSKA (reference sequence). The CDR3 is 13 amino acids. V lost 3 bases and J lost 3, with 12 bases in between. In nucleotides, the CDR3 is TGCAGTGCTAGGGGGCAGGGAGGCTACGAGCAGTACTTC. It yields the protein CSARGQGGYEQYF.

This clonotype showed up just a few times. The chain has TRBV6-5 and TRBJ2-1; TRBD2 agrees at 7 bases. This CDR3 spans 13 amino acids. Germline trimming cut 2 bases from V and 9 bases from J; bases unmatched to any gene: 4. Germline values: CDR1 MNHEY, CDR2 SVGAGI. In nucleotides, the CDR3 is TGTGCCAGCAGTTACCTGACTAGCAGTGAGCAGTTCTTC. Its translation is CASSYLTSSEQFF.

V usage is TRBV18 and J usage is TRBJ2-7; D call uncertain. The V gene lost 1 base and the J gene lost 2 bases, with 6 bases spanning the gap. This CDR3 region has 13 residues. Germline assignment: CDR1 KGHSH and CDR2 LQKENI. The CDR3 is CASSPRLTYEQYF. CDR3 DNA sequence: TGTGCCAGCTCACCACGGTTGACCTACGAGCAGTACTTC.

The V and J genes are TRBV10-3 and TRBJ1-2; D remains ambiguous. The CDR3 length is 14 residues. Germline values: CDR1 ENHRY, CDR2 SYGVKD. The V gene lost 7 bases and the J gene lost 1 base, with 13 bases spanning the gap. This CDR3 is CAITPLWNNYGYTF. In nucleotides, the CDR3 is TGTGCCATCACTCCCCTCTGGAATAACTATGGCTACACCTTC.

The CDR3 coding sequence is TGTGCCTGGAGTGTACTACAGCCGAGCGGCGAGCAGTACTTC. It encodes CAWSVLQPSGEQYF. J is TRBJ2-7 and V is TRBV30; D is possibly TRBD2 (5 bases). Germline V gene sequence: CDR1 GTSNPN, CDR2 SVGIG (reference sequence). Trimming took 0 bases from V and 6 from J, leaving 15 bases between them. The CDR3 spans 14 residues.

This clonotype was seen a few times. This chain connects TRBV12-3 or TRBV12-4 to TRBJ1-2; maybe TRBD1 (5 bases). V was pared by 6 bases and J by 4 bases, with 21 bases between. The CDR3 has 16 amino acids. CDR3 sequence reads: CASSHRGGELAYGYTF. CDR3 nucleotide sequence: TGTGCCAGCAGCCATCGTGGGGGGGAGCTCGCCTATGGCTACACCTTC.

A few counts support this clonotype. The chain has TRBV29-1 and TRBJ2-3; TRBD1 is a possible D gene (6 bases). The germline V gene encodes CDR1 SQVTM and CDR2 ANQGSEA. Trimming took off 3 bases at V and 6 bases at J, with 10 bases between the two ends. The CDR3 has 12 residues. CDR3 sequence: CSVDSGADTQYF. The CDR3, as DNA: TGCAGCGTTGACTCAGGGGCGGATACGCAGTATTTT.

This clonotype has only a few counts. The rearrangement uses TRBV20-1 and TRBJ2-3; 13 bases match TRBD2. Germline V gene data show CDR1 as DFQATT and CDR2 as SNEGSKA (reference sequence). Losses at the gene ends were 6 bases for V and 4 bases for J; bases not matched to a gene: 7. The CDR3 length is 15 residues. The CDR3 DNA is TGCAGTGCCAGGACTAGCGGGAGACGGGCAGATACGCAGTATTTT. Its protein is CSARTSGRRADTQYF.

At least ten counts were recorded for this clonotype. The CDR3 coding sequence is TGTGCCAGCTCACCAACCCAGACAGATACGCAGTATTTT. The encoded protein is CASSPTQTDTQYF. The chain links TRBV18 to TRBJ2-3, with D uncertain. Germline CDR1 is KGHSH and CDR2 is LQKENI. Trimming shortened V by 2 bases and J by 3 bases, and 6 bases separated the two germline ends. This CDR3 is 13 amino acids long.

This clonotype has just a few counts. The chain couples TRBV29-1 to TRBJ1-4, with 10 bases lining up with TRBD1. V trimming: 6 bases; J trimming: 4 bases; junction bases outside the gene matches: 8. CDR3 length equals 15 residues. Looked up from germline, CDR1 is SQVTM and CDR2 is ANQGSEA. CDR3 region: CSVMTGTGVNEKLFF. The CDR3 region has the DNA TGCAGCGTCATGACCGGGACAGGGGTTAATGAAAAACTGTTTTTT.

This chain joins TRBV28 and TRBJ1-1, with 10 bases matching TRBD1. The ends lost 4 bases at V and 4 bases at J; junction bases unmatched: 3. The CDR3 is 14 amino acids. Per the germline V gene, CDR1 is MDHEN and CDR2 is SYDVKM. This CDR3 reads CASSWDRGPTEAFF. The CDR3 DNA follows: TGTGCCAGCAGTTGGGACAGGGGACCCACTGAAGCTTTCTTT.

In this sample, this clonotype turned up once. The V gene is TRBV29-1, the J gene TRBJ2-7; D may be TRBD1 (5 bases). This CDR3 is built from 12 residues. Between the trimmed V and J ends, which lost 7 bases and 2 bases, there was a span of 12 bases. The V gene's germline CDR1 is SQVTM and CDR2 ANQGSEA. DNA for the CDR3: TGCAGCGGCGAGACAGAGACCTACGAGCAGTACTTC. Its translation is CSGETETYEQYF.

The gene calls are TRBV20-1 and TRBJ2-4; D is unresolved. Trimming removed 3 bases at V and 1 base at J, with 16 bases between. Germline CDR1 reads DFQATT; CDR2 reads SNEGSKA (reference sequence). The CDR3 loop spans 16 amino acids. The CDR3 coding sequence is TGCAGTGCTAGGGTCCGAGCATTGGGGGCCAAAAACATTCAGTACTTC. Translation gives CSARVRALGAKNIQYF.

The genes are TRBV21-1 and TRBJ2-7. TRBV21-1 is a recognized pseudogene. This CDR3 is built from 13 residues. CDR3 protein: CASRVQGSYEQYF. The CDR3, as DNA: TGTGCCAGCCGGGTACAGGGCTCCTACGAGCAGTACTTC.